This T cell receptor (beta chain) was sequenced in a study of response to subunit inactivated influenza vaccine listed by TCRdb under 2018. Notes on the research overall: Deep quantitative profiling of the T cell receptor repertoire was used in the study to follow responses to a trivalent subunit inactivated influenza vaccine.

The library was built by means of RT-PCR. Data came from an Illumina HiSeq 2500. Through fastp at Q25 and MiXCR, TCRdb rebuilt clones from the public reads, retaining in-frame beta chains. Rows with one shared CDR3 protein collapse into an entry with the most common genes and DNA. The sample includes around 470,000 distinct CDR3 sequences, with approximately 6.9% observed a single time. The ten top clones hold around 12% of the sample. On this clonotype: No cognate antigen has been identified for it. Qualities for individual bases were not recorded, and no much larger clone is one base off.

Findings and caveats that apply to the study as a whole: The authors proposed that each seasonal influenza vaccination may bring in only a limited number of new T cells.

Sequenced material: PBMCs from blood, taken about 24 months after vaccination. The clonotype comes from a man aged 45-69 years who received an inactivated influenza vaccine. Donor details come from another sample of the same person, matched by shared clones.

The bases are TGTGCCAGCAGTTGGAGTCCCGGCCAAGCCATCGAGCAGTACTTC. The resulting protein is CASSWSPGQAIEQYF. This chain joins TRBV6-2 or TRBV6-3 to TRBJ2-7; the D gene cannot be resolved reliably. CDR1 and CDR2, looked up from the germline V gene, are MNHEY and SVGEGT. The trim is 4 bases for V and 6 bases for J, with a gap of 19 bases between the germline ends. The CDR3 starts with the cysteine, ends with the phenylalanine, and has 15 residues. Only the CDR3 DNA stays, 45 bases, in frame from base 1.